This is a list of T cell receptor beta chains from one sample in a study of shared clonotypes between healthy human individuals. TCRdb's table, derived via immunoSEQ multiplex PCR, lists solely in-frame clones and lacks some. Of 2,500,000 or so clones in the sample, 93% were seen once. The sample consisted of naive CD4+ T cells from PBMCs. These receptors all stem from a young man in good health. Some clones in this sample may be carry-over from other donors' samples. CDR3s include the opening cysteine and the closing phenylalanine or tryptophan. The order of the fields is D gene, V gene, J gene, clone size, CDR3 DNA, CDR3 protein. The D gene is left open where the match is weak. Some rows have no size entry. The others give once, few or many, or a class for an expanded clone.

>.|TRBV7-2|TRBJ1-4|.
TGTGCCAGCAGCGTTAGGGGAGGAGTGTTTAATGAAAAACTGTTTTTT
CASSVRGGVFNEKLFF
>.|TRBV28|TRBJ2-7|.
TGTGCCAGCACCTGGCCAGCCACCTACGAGCAGTACTTC
CASTWPATYEQYF
>TRBD1|TRBV5-1|TRBJ1-2|.
TGCGCCAGCAGCTCCACAGGGGGCGCAGTGGATGGCTACACCTTC
CASSSTGGAVDGYTF
>TRBD2|TRBV2|TRBJ2-3|.
TGTGCCAGCGGACTAGCGGGAGGGACAGATACGCAGTATTTT
CASGLAGGTDTQYF
>.|TRBV28|TRBJ2-1|.
TGTGCCAGCAGTTTATCTCGGCCCAATGAGCAGTTCTTC
CASSLSRPNEQFF
>.|TRBV28|TRBJ2-4|.
TGTGCCAGCAGGTTCTCCTACGGGTCGGCCAAAAACATTCAGTACTTC
CASRFSYGSAKNIQYF
>.|TRBV6-5|TRBJ2-1|.
TGTGCCAGCAGCGACCCCTTTAAGGAGTTCTTC
CASSDPFKEFF
>.|TRBV11-2|TRBJ2-5|.
TGTGCCAGCAGCCGTACTGGAGGGTCCGAAGAGACCCAGTACTTC
CASSRTGGSEETQYF
>.|TRBV7-6|TRBJ2-1|once
TGTGCCAGCAGTCATAATCTGGCCTCCTACAATGAGCAGTTCTTC
CASSHNLASYNEQFF
>.|TRBV27|TRBJ2-7|.
TGTGCCACCGCCGAGCCAAGTGGCTCCTACGAGCAGTACTTC
CATAEPSGSYEQYF
>.|TRBV15|TRBJ1-4|.
TGTGCCACCAGCAAGTTCGGGGTGAGGTCGACTAATGAAAAACTGTTTTTT
CATSKFGVRSTNEKLFF
>.|TRBV15|TRBJ2-1|.
TGTGCCACCAGCAGAGATCTAGGGCTAGCCAGCTCCTACAATGAGCAGTTCTTC
CATSRDLGLASSYNEQFF
>.|TRBV7-9|TRBJ2-5|.
TGTGCCAGCAGCCCTGGGGGGACAGTGTACCAAGAGACCCAGTACTTC
CASSPGGTVYQETQYF
>.|TRBV7-9|TRBJ1-1|.
TGTGCCAGCAGAAGTAGTGGGCATGGCACTGAAGCTTTCTTT
CASRSSGHGTEAFF
>TRBD1|TRBV18|TRBJ2-7|.
TGTGCCAGCTCGTGGGACAGGGGACAAGAGCAGTACTTC
CASSWDRGQEQYF
>TRBD1|TRBV11-1|TRBJ2-7|.
TGTGCCAGCAGCGCGGGACAGGGTATCTACGAGCAGTACTTC
CASSAGQGIYEQYF
>.|TRBV2|TRBJ1-2|.
TGTGCCAGCAGGGACAGTCTTAACTATGGCTACACCTTC
CASRDSLNYGYTF
>TRBD2|TRBV5-1|TRBJ2-1|.
TGCGCCAGCAGCTTGGGTTTAGCGGGAGGGTGGAACAATGAGCAGTTCTTC
CASSLGLAGGWNNEQFF
>.|TRBV27|TRBJ2-1|.
TGTGCCAGCAGGTCACAGGGTTTCACCTACAATGAGCAGTTCTTC
CASRSQGFTYNEQFF
>.|TRBV2|TRBJ1-5|.
TGTGCCAGCAGTGATGGGGGGGCAAATCAGCCCCAGCATTTT
CASSDGGANQPQHF
>.|TRBV2|TRBJ2-3|.
TGTGCCACCACCTGGGGCCGAGAGGATACGCAGTATTTT
CATTWGREDTQYF
>TRBD1|TRBV4-1|TRBJ1-6|.
TGCGCCAGCAGCTTCCGGACAGGGGAATATAATTCACCCCTCCACTTT
CASSFRTGEYNSPLHF
>.|TRBV27|TRBJ1-5|.
TGTGCCAGCATGCGGGCAGGTGTAAGCAATCAGCCCCAGCATTTT
CASMRAGVSNQPQHF
>.|TRBV5-1|TRBJ2-5|.
TGCGCCAGCAGCCCTACTGCCCCCGAGACCCAGTACTTC
CASSPTAPETQYF
>.|TRBV5-4|TRBJ1-3|.
TGTGCCAGCAGCTTAGGTTCCTATCACTCTGGAAACACCATATATTTT
CASSLGSYHSGNTIYF
>.|TRBV5-1|TRBJ1-2|.
TGCGCCAGCAGCTTGGACGGGACGGGGGGCTATGGCTACACCTTC
CASSLDGTGGYGYTF
>.|TRBV5-8|TRBJ2-6|.
TGTGCCAGCAGCTTGACTGGGGCCAACGTCCTGACTTTC
CASSLTGANVLTF
>.|TRBV18|TRBJ2-7|.
TGTGCCAGCTCACCTTCCAGGACAGACTACGAGCAGTACTTC
CASSPSRTDYEQYF
>.|TRBV5-4|TRBJ2-6|.
TGTGCCAGCAGCCCGGTTGGGAACTCGGGGGGGGCCAACGTCCTGACTTTC
CASSPVGNSGGANVLTF
>.|TRBV10-2|TRBJ2-3|.
TGCGCCAGCACCGAGCGGACTAGCACAGATACGCAGTATTTT
CASTERTSTDTQYF
>.|TRBV7-9|TRBJ1-1|once
TGTGCCAGCAGCGTAATGGGCAGGGGGAACACTGAAGCTTTCTTT
CASSVMGRGNTEAFF
>.|TRBV6-1|TRBJ2-3|.
TGTGCCAGCAGTGTCTCACAGGGACCAGATACGCAGTATTTT
CASSVSQGPDTQYF
>.|TRBV29-1|TRBJ1-1|few
TGCAGCGTTGTTCCTGGAAGTTCTGTTGAAGCTTTCTTT
CSVVPGSSVEAFF
>TRBD2|TRBV4-2|TRBJ2-1|.
TGTGCCAGCAGCCAACTGCCGGGACTAGCGGGAGGGCAATCCTACAATGAGCAGTTCTTC
CASSQLPGLAGGQSYNEQFF
>.|TRBV28|TRBJ2-1|.
TGTGCCAGCAGATCCCGGGACTTCTACAATGAGCAGTTCTTC
CASRSRDFYNEQFF
>.|TRBV6-1|TRBJ2-7|.
TGTGCCAGCAGTGAAGTTCCCCTTTTGGGGGGAGGAAGGTACGAGCAGTACTTC
CASSEVPLLGGGRYEQYF
>.|TRBV4-2|TRBJ1-3|.
TGTGCCAGCAGCCAAGATGGGGCCAGCAGACTTGGAAACACCATATATTTT
CASSQDGASRLGNTIYF
>TRBD1|TRBV19|TRBJ2-1|.
TGTGCCAGTAGTCTCCCCGGGACAGAATTCAATGAGCAGTTCTTC
CASSLPGTEFNEQFF
>.|TRBV19|TRBJ2-2|.
TGTGCCAGTAGTACGGGGATGCTCGCGAACACCGGGGAGCTGTTTTTT
CASSTGMLANTGELFF
>.|TRBV4-1|TRBJ1-1|.
TGCGCCAGCAGCCAAGATGGCAGTAATCATCGGGACACTGAAGCTTTCTTT
CASSQDGSNHRDTEAFF
>TRBD1|TRBV11-1|TRBJ2-3|.
TGTGCCAGCAGCGTTGACAGGGGATTCACAGATACGCAGTATTTT
CASSVDRGFTDTQYF
>.|TRBV6-5|TRBJ1-1|.
TGTGCCAGCAGTTACGGACACAGGAACACTGAAGCTTTCTTT
CASSYGHRNTEAFF
>TRBD1|TRBV5-1|TRBJ2-3|.
TGCGCCAGCAGCGACAGGGGGCGGAAAGATACGCAGTATTTT
CASSDRGRKDTQYF
>.|TRBV13|TRBJ2-7|.
TGTGCCAGCCTCAGGTGGGACAGGTGGACCGGGAGGGCCCTCGGGGAGCAGTACTTC
CASLRWDRWTGRALGEQYF
>TRBD2|TRBV19|TRBJ2-7|.
TGTGCCAGTAGTATAGGTCTAGCGGGAATCGGCGAGCAGTACTTC
CASSIGLAGIGEQYF
>.|TRBV11-2|TRBJ2-5|once
TGTGCCAGCAGCTTAGATCCCGTCGGAGAGACCCAGTACTTC
CASSLDPVGETQYF
>.|TRBV5-8|TRBJ2-5|once
TGTGCCAGCATTGGTTTCGGTCGAGAGACCCAGTACTTC
CASIGFGRETQYF